The 5 T cell receptor beta chains given below trace back to one sample, sequenced in a study of cytomegalovirus exposure and HLA in healthy donors. The primer mix had 60 Vbeta and 13 Jbeta primers. TCRdb's copy holds only in-frame clones and misses some; the assay was immunoSEQ multiplex PCR. Of around 120,000 clones listed, 80% are singletons. Source material: PBMCs. The receptors stem from a female donor in good health and CMV-seropositive.

The rearrangement uses TRBV7-8 and TRBJ1-1; no reliable D call. CDR3 size: 13 residues. Trimming stripped 5 bases from V and 1 base from J, with 8 bases between. Germline CDR1 is SGHVS and CDR2 is FQNEAQ. CDR3 residues: CASSPRTNTEAFF. CDR3 in DNA: TGTGCCAGCAGCCCGCGTACGAACACTGAAGCTTTCTTT.

The chain links TRBV5-8 to TRBJ2-5; weak D call: TRBD2 (5 bases). Trimming removed 2 bases at V and 1 base at J, with 9 bases between. Germline V gene data show CDR1 as SGHTS and CDR2 as YDEGEE. CDR3 length equals 14 residues. Here the CDR3 DNA reads TGTGCCAGCAGCTTAGCGACTATCCAAGAGACCCAGTACTTC. Translation: CASSLATIQETQYF. Supplemented by reference TRBV5-8 and TRBJ2-5, the full variable domain reads EAGVTQSPTHLIKTRGQQATLRCSPISGHTSVYWYQQALGLGLQFLLWYDEGEERNRGNFPPRFSGRQFPNYSSELNVNALELEDSALYLCASSLATIQETQYFGPGTRLLVL.

CDR3 in amino acids: CAWISSGGTEAFF. CDR3 DNA sequence: TGTGCCTGGATATCGTCAGGGGGTACTGAAGCTTTCTTT. The chain joins TRBV30 to TRBJ1-1; 7 bases are shared with TRBD1. Losses at the gene ends were 4 bases for V and 5 bases for J; bases not matched to a gene: 7. CDR1 GTSNPN and CDR2 SVGIG come from the germline V gene (reference sequence). The CDR3 extends over 13 amino acids.

J is TRBJ1-4 and V is TRBV6-1, with D maybe TRBD1 (6 bases). CDR1 is MNHNS, CDR2 SASEGT, per germline. V lost 4 bases and J lost 6, with 15 bases in between. This CDR3 has 15 amino acids. The CDR3 DNA reads TGTGCCAGCAGTGGCGGAGCCAGGGGTGATGAAAAACTGTTTTTT. Its protein product is CASSGGARGDEKLFF.

V is TRBV7-2 and J is TRBJ2-3; 12 bases fit TRBD2. In germline, CDR1 is SGHTA, CDR2 FQGNSA. The CDR3 is made up of 15 amino acids. V lost 4 bases and J lost 6; bases outside the gene matches: 5. Here the CDR3 reads CASSSLAGGMDTQYF. CDR3 coding DNA: TGTGCCAGCAGCTCACTAGCGGGGGGAATGGATACGCAGTATTTT.